The clone carrying this T cell receptor (beta chain) was counted between two and nine times. Its specificity is unknown. These data come from a study of CD8 T cells in ankylosing spondylitis. Overall study findings and caveats: Seemingly characteristic of ankylosing spondylitis blood was a TCR beta motif consisting of roughly 8 highly homologous variants. Earlier authors reported some of these motif variants in reactive arthritis synovial fluid and blood. Disease-associated clonotypes exhibited CD8+ identity and were relatively infrequent in peripheral blood.

Making the TCR beta libraries involved quantitative 5'-RACE with molecular barcodes. TCRdb used MiXCR to reprocess the 5' RACE reads, holding one entry per CDR3 protein. Here the sample spans around 340,000 distinct CDR3 sequences, around 15% being singletons. Germline CDR1 SEHNR, CDR2 FQNEAQ (reference sequence). CDR3 length equals 14 residues. V shed 5 bases and J 4 bases; nucleotides not matched to a gene: 2. The chain has TRBV7-9 and TRBJ1-4; 9 positions match TRBD1. The sequence was collected from a male donor with ankylosing spondylitis or in good health (not recorded which). Sequenced input: blood, either unsorted or a sorted T cell fraction (not recorded which). The CDR3 loop is CASSRTGVNEKLFF. In DNA form, the CDR3 reads TGTGCCAGCAGCCGGACAGGGGTTAATGAAAAACTGTTTTTT.